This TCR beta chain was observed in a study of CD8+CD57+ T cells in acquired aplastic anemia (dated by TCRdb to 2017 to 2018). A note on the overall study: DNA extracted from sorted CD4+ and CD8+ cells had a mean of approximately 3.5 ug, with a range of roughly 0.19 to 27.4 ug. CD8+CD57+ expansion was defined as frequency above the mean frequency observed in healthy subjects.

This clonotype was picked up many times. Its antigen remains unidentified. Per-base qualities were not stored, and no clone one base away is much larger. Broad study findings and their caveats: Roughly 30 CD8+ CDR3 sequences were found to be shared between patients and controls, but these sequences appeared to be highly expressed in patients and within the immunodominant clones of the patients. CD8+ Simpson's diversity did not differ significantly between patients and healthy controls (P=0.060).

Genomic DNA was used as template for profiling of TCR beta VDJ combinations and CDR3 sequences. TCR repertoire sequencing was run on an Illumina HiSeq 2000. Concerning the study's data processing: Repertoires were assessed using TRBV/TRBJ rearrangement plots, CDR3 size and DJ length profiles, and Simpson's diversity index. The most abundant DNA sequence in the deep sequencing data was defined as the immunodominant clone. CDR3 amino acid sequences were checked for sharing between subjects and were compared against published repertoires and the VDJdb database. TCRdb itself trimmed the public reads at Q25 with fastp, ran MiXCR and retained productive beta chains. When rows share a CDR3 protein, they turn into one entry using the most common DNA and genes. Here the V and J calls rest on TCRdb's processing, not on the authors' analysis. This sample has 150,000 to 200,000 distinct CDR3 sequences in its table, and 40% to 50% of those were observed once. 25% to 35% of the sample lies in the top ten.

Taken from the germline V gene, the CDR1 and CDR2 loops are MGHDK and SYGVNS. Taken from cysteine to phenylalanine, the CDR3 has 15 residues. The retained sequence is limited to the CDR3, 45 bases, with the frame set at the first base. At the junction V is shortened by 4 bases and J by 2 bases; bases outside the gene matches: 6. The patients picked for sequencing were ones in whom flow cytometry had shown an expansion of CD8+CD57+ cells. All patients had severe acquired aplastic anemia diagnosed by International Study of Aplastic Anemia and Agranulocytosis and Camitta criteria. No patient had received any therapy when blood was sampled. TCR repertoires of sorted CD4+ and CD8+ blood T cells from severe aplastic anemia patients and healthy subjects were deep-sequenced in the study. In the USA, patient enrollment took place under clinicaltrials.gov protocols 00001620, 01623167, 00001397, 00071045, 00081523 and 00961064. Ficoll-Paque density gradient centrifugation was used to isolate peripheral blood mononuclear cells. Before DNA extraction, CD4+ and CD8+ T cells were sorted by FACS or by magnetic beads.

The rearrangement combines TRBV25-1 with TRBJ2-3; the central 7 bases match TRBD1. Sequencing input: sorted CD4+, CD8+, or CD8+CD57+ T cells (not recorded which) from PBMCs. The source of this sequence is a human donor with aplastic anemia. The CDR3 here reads CASSVGTVPTDTQYF. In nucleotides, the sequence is TGTGCCAGCAGTGTCGGGACAGTACCCACAGATACGCAGTATTTT.